This TCR beta chain is drawn from a study of blood T cell repertoires in COVID-19. In the authors' workflow: Nucleated cell number was recorded as an estimate derived from reference gene primer amplification. Sequencing was performed with immunoSEQ multiplex PCR; in TCRdb, only in-frame clones are kept and a portion is missing. D and trimming come from the DNA, and the V and J calls and clone size come from that table. The sample includes roughly 80,000 clones, roughly 90% of them seen just once. Losses at the gene ends were 5 bases for V and 4 bases for J; bases not matched to a gene: 5. The CDR3 is made up of 14 amino acids. Germline V gene lookup returns CDR1 SGHAT and CDR2 FQDESV (reference sequence).

The J gene is TRBJ1-1, the V gene TRBV11-1; 9 bases map to TRBD1. Sequenced material: peripheral blood. The receptor comes from a woman aged 80 or older with active or convalescent COVID-19. DNA for the CDR3: TGTGCCAGCAGCGAGGGGGACAGGGTCACTGAAGCTTTCTTT. It translates to CASSEGDRVTEAFF. The full variable domain, rest sourced from reference TRBV11-1 and TRBJ1-1, is EAEVAQSPRYKITEKSQAVAFWCDPISGHATLYWYRQILGQGPELLVQFQDESVVDDSQLPKDRFSAERLKGVDSTLKIQPAELGDSAMYLCASSEGDRVTEAFFGQGTRLTVV.